The rows below give T cell receptor beta chains drawn from one sample of a study of shared clonotypes between healthy human individuals. Produced via immunoSEQ multiplex PCR; TCRdb's table is partial and in-frame only. The sample yields just under 350,000 clones, less than 75% seen once. Sequenced: memory CD4+ T cells sorted from blood. These receptors all stem from a man younger than 45 in good health. CDR3s include the opening cysteine and the closing phenylalanine or tryptophan.

j_call v_call cdr3_aa
TRBJ2-3 TRBV2 CASGKLALSTDTQYF
TRBJ2-7 TRBV6-1 CASSEMTGVGEQYF
TRBJ1-3 TRBV27 CASRETGYGGNTIYF
TRBJ1-1 TRBV7-9 CASSPRAAEAFF
TRBJ2-5 TRBV28 CASSFRQTQETQYF
TRBJ2-5 TRBV18 CASSSTLAATTKETQYF
TRBJ2-7 TRBV27 CASSLKQGAYEQYF
TRBJ2-2 TRBV11-3 CASSFGLGELFF
TRBJ2-7 TRBV10-3 CAISTTDSYEQYF
TRBJ2-2 TRBV11-2 CASSSQTFTGELFF
TRBJ2-1 TRBV5-5 CASRGTSGHNEQFF
TRBJ1-2 TRBV18 CASSPGTGRGYTF
- TRBV10-2 CASAGWTSSYNEQFF
TRBJ2-3 TRBV6-6 CASSYALAGSTDTQYF
TRBJ2-7 TRBV18 CASSPPSRGTYEQYF
TRBJ2-5 TRBV19 CASSRGHQETQYF
TRBJ2-7 TRBV6-1 CASSDDRASRYF
TRBJ2-2 TRBV5-6 CASSLLAGGSGELFF
TRBJ2-1 TRBV2 CATKPGLAGVRSYNEQFF
TRBJ2-7 TRBV5-6 CASSLDGISYEQYF
TRBJ2-2 TRBV25-1 CASSEVRVGELFF
TRBJ2-3 TRBV5-6 CATATRVTDTQYF
TRBJ2-2 TRBV28 CASSFPGTSGSTSGELFF
TRBJ1-4 TRBV15 CATSSRTTKKLFF
TRBJ2-5 TRBV6-1 CASSERDREWETQYF
TRBJ2-7 TRBV29-1 CSVVGQGSYEQYF